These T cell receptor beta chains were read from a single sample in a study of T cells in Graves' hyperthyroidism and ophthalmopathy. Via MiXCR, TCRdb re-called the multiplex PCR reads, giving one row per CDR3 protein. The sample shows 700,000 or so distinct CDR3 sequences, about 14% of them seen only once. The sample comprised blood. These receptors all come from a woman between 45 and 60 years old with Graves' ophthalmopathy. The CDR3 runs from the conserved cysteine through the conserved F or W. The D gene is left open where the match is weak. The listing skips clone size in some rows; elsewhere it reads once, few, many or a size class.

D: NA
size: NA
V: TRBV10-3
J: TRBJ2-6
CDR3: CAISESPGGSSGANVLTF
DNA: TGTGCCATCAGTGAGTCGCCCGGAGGAAGCTCTGGGGCCAACGTCCTGACTTTC

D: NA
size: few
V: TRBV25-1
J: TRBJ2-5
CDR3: CASSESAAQETQYF
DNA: TGTGCCAGCAGTGAATCCGCAGCCCAAGAGACCCAGTACTTC

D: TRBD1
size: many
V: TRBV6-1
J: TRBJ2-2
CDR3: CASRTGTATGELFF
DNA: TGTGCCAGCAGAACCGGGACAGCCACCGGGGAGCTGTTTTTT

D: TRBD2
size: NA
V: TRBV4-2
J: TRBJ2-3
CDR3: CASSQGPLAVDTDTQYF
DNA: TGTGCCAGCAGCCAAGGGCCCCTAGCGGTGGATACAGATACGCAGTATTTT

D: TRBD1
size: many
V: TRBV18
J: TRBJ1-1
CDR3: CASSPRRGRRMNTEAFF
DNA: TGTGCCAGCTCACCACGGAGGGGGCGCCGCATGAACACTGAAGCTTTCTTT

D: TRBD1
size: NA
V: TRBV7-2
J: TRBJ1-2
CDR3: CASKRGLDRGHGNYGYTF
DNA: TGTGCCTCTAAGAGGGGGCTCGACAGGGGGCACGGTAACTATGGCTACACCTTC

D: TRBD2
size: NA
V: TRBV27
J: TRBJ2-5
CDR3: CASSLSSGSFKTQYF
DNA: TGTGCCAGCAGTTTATCTAGCGGGAGTTTCAAGACCCAGTACTTC

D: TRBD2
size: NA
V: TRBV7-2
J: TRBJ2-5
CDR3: CASSTSSGREYF
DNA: TGTGCCAGCAGTACAAGTAGCGGGAGGGAGTACTTC

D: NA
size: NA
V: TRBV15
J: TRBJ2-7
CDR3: CATSYVGSYEQYF
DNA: TGTGCCACCAGCTATGTTGGCTCCTACGAGCAGTACTTC

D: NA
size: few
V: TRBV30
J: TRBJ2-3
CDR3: CAWSSGAVTQYF
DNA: TGTGCCTGGAGTTCAGGGGCCGTTACGCAGTATTTT

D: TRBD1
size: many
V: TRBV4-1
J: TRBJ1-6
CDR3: CASSQEGQGGSPLHF
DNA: TGCGCCAGCAGCCAAGAAGGACAGGGCGGTTCACCCCTCCACTTT

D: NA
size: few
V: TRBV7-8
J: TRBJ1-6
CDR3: CASSLPSNSPLHF
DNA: TGTGCCAGCAGCTTACCTTCCAATTCACCCCTCCACTTT

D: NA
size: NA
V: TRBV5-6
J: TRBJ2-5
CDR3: CASSFTIGGETQYF
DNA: TGTGCCAGCAGCTTTACGATTGGTGGGGAGACCCAGTACTTC

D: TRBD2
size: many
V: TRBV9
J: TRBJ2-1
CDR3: CASSGSSGNNEQFF
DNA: TGTGCCAGCAGCGGGTCTAGCGGAAACAATGAGCAGTTCTTC

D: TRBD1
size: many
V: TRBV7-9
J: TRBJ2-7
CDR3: CASSATGQIYEQYF
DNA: TGTGCCAGCAGCGCCACGGGACAGATATACGAGCAGTACTTC

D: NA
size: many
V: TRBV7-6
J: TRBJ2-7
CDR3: CASSHSKRGQESYEQYF
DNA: TGTGCCAGCAGCCATAGTAAGCGGGGACAAGAGTCCTACGAGCAGTACTTC